This is a list of T cell receptor beta chains from one sample in a study of pediatric ulcerative colitis. Repertoires were generated with immunoSEQ multiplex PCR, while TCRdb's copy carries only in-frame clones and drops some. The repertoire consists of 4,500 to 6,500 clones, with nearly 90% occurring once and the leading ten covering around 2%. The sequenced material came from blood. Receptors originate from a girl aged 5-17 years who was a control in a study of pediatric ulcerative colitis. CDR3s include the opening cysteine and the closing phenylalanine or tryptophan. A D gene is named only where the DNA matches it firmly. Part of the rows lack a size; the others show once, few, many or a class for expanded clones.

d_call	j_call	v_call	clone_size	cdr3_nt	cdr3_aa
TRBD2	TRBJ2-1	TRBV15	.	TGTGCCACCAGCAGTCCGGCGGGAGAACTGAGCTCCTACAATGAGCAGTTCTTC	CATSSPAGELSSYNEQFF
.	TRBJ1-1	TRBV6-6	.	TGTGCCAGCAGCCTTGGACAAAACACTGAAGCTTTCTTT	CASSLGQNTEAFF
.	TRBJ2-1	TRBV28	.	TGTGCCAGCAGTTTTGTCAGTTTGAGCTCCTACAATGAGCAGTTCTTC	CASSFVSLSSYNEQFF
.	TRBJ1-4	TRBV4-1	.	TGCGCCAGCAGCCAAGGCGAGGGGACGGGCTATGAAAAACTGTTTTTT	CASSQGEGTGYEKLFF
TRBD1	TRBJ2-7	TRBV7-2	.	TGTGCCAGCAGCCACGACAGGGGGACCTACGAGCAGTACTTC	CASSHDRGTYEQYF
.	TRBJ2-1	TRBV6-5	.	TGTGCCAGCAGTCAGGGGGGGAGGGGCAATGAGCAGTTCTTC	CASSQGGRGNEQFF
.	TRBJ1-2	TRBV6-1	few	TGTGCCAGCAGTGAACAGGGGAACTATGGCTACACCTTC	CASSEQGNYGYTF
TRBD2	TRBJ2-3	TRBV6-5	.	TGTGCCAGCAGTCCTAGCGGCCACACAGATACGCAGTATTTT	CASSPSGHTDTQYF
.	TRBJ2-1	TRBV19	.	TGTGCCAGTCAGAATTACAATGAGCAGTTCTTC	CASQNYNEQFF
.	TRBJ1-2	TRBV18	.	TGTGCCAGCTCACCGGATGGGGCGGTCGGACTGAACTATGGCTACACCTTC	CASSPDGAVGLNYGYTF
.	TRBJ2-1	TRBV27	.	TGTGCCAGCAGTGCCGGGACACTTGATGAGCAGTTCTTC	CASSAGTLDEQFF
TRBD1	TRBJ2-7	TRBV6-5	.	TGTGCCAGCAGTTACCCCGGACAGGGCCTCTCCTACGAGCAGTACTTC	CASSYPGQGLSYEQYF
.	TRBJ1-6	TRBV11-2	.	TGTGCCAGCAGCTTAGTCGGAGATAATTCACCCCTCCACTTT	CASSLVGDNSPLHF
.	TRBJ1-5	TRBV28	.	TGTGCCAGCAGTTTACCGGATCAGCCCCAGCATTTT	CASSLPDQPQHF
.	TRBJ1-5	TRBV28	once	TGTGCCAGCAGTTTCCGGACAGCGGGCAATCAGCCCCAGCATTTT	CASSFRTAGNQPQHF
.	TRBJ2-5	TRBV30	.	TGTGCCTGGACGCGCGGGCCATGGGAGACCCAGTACTTC	CAWTRGPWETQYF
TRBD2	TRBJ2-3	TRBV19	.	TGTGCCAGTAGGACCCTCTTCGGAGCGGGAATCACAGATACGCAGTATTTT	CASRTLFGAGITDTQYF
.	TRBJ1-5	TRBV5-1	.	TGCGCCAGCAGCTTGGCTGGGGGCAACAATCAGCCCCAGCATTTT	CASSLAGGNNQPQHF
.	TRBJ1-2	TRBV6-5	once	TGTGCCAGCAGTTACTCGGCAGGCGCTAACTATGGCTACACCTTC	CASSYSAGANYGYTF
.	TRBJ1-1	TRBV28	few	TGTGCCAGCAGTTTGGCGGCTGAAGCTTTCTTT	CASSLAAEAFF
.	TRBJ1-5	TRBV2	.	TGTGCCAGCAGCGCGTCGAGAATGGGGAATCAGCCCCAGCATTTT	CASSASRMGNQPQHF
TRBD2	TRBJ2-5	TRBV7-9	.	TGTGCCAGCAGCTTATGGACTAGCGGGAGGGCTGAGACCCAGTACTTC	CASSLWTSGRAETQYF
TRBD1	TRBJ1-4	TRBV5-6	.	TGTGCCAGCACGGACAGGGGGGCCGGTGAAAAACTGTTTTTT	CASTDRGAGEKLFF
TRBD1	TRBJ2-7	TRBV6-5	.	TGTGCCAGCAAAAAGGGGGCGAACTACGAGCAGTACTTC	CASKKGANYEQYF
TRBD1	TRBJ1-1	TRBV28	.	TGTGCCAGCAGTCGGACAGGCCAGGAAGCTTTCTTT	CASSRTGQEAFF
.	TRBJ2-7	TRBV18	.	TGTGCCAGCCACCGCGCAGGCCCCAGCTCCTACGAGCAGTACTTC	CASHRAGPSSYEQYF
TRBD1	TRBJ2-7	TRBV11-2	.	TGTGCCAGCAGCTTAGGACAGGGGGTGGTCCCGCAGTACTTC	CASSLGQGVVPQYF
.	TRBJ1-1	TRBV27	.	TGTGCCAGCAGCCCGACTTTGAACACTGAAGCTTTCTTT	CASSPTLNTEAFF
.	TRBJ1-2	TRBV18	.	TGTGCCAGCTCACCAGGGGACCACTATGGCTACACCTTC	CASSPGDHYGYTF
.	TRBJ1-1	TRBV6-1	few	TGTGCCAGCAGTGAGGGCGTCACTGAAGCTTTCTTT	CASSEGVTEAFF
.	TRBJ2-7	TRBV5-4	.	TGTGCCAGCAGCAGGGGAAGAAACTACGAGCAGTACTTC	CASSRGRNYEQYF
TRBD1	TRBJ2-1	TRBV2	once	TGTGCCAGCAGTGAATGGGACAGGGGAAATGAGCAGTTCTTC	CASSEWDRGNEQFF
.	TRBJ1-1	TRBV2	.	TGTGCCAGCAGGAGGGGGGGGAATACTGAAGCTTTCTTT	CASRRGGNTEAFF
TRBD1	TRBJ1-2	TRBV6-6	few	TGTGCCAGCAGCCCGGGACAGACTAACTATGGCTACACCTTC	CASSPGQTNYGYTF
TRBD1	TRBJ1-2	TRBV6-5	.	TGTGCCAGCAGTTACTCGATGACAGGGGGCAACTATGGCTACACCTTC	CASSYSMTGGNYGYTF
.	TRBJ1-1	TRBV14	.	TGTGCCAGCAGCCAAGCGTTTTCTGTAGTCTTT	CASSQAFSVVF
.	TRBJ1-3	TRBV2	.	TGTGCCAGCAATCGGAGGGCCATCTCTGGAAACACCATATATTTT	CASNRRAISGNTIYF
.	TRBJ1-5	TRBV28	once	TGTGCCAGCAGTCCACGATCCCGGACAGCCGATCATCAGCCCCAGCATTTT	CASSPRSRTADHQPQHF
.	TRBJ1-1	TRBV11-1	.	TGTGCCAGCAGCCTTGGCCCCACTGAAGCTTTCTTT	CASSLGPTEAFF
.	TRBJ1-1	TRBV7-9	.	TGTGCCAGCAGCCCCGGGAGGGGGGTAGGACGCACTGAAGCTTTCTTT	CASSPGRGVGRTEAFF
.	TRBJ2-7	TRBV6-1	.	TGTGCCAGCAGTGAATGGGCAGGGGCTAGGGAGCAGTACTTC	CASSEWAGAREQYF
.	TRBJ2-1	TRBV30	.	TGTGCCTGGAGTGTCTTCTTCGGGAGCCTCATGATGAATGAGCAGTTCTTC	CAWSVFFGSLMMNEQFF
.	TRBJ2-2	TRBV7-9	.	TGTGCCAGCAGCTTAATCAGTGTCTACACCGGGGAGCTGTTTTTT	CASSLISVYTGELFF
.	TRBJ1-2	TRBV28	.	TGTGCCAGCAGTTTATATCAGGGAATCTATGGCTACACCTTC	CASSLYQGIYGYTF
.	TRBJ2-2	TRBV5-1	few	TGCGCCAGCAGCTTGTATCTACCGAACACCGGGGAGCTGTTTTTT	CASSLYLPNTGELFF